The T cell receptor (beta chain) described here comes from a study of shared clonotypes between healthy human individuals. The study ran the assay at deep level. Clones were read by immunoSEQ multiplex PCR, and TCRdb kept only the in-frame ones, dropping some. The repertoire holds 450,000 or so clones, with roughly 80% as singletons. Details on this clone: The antigen is unknown.

Germline V gene data show CDR1 as MDHEN and CDR2 as SYDVKM. The V and J ends lost 4 bases and 5 bases respectively, with 14 bases between them. The CDR3 has 15 residues. Regarding the study as a whole: The researchers took only blood, and tissue repertoires probably look different.

Material: PBMCs. This TCR was recovered from a woman aged 40 to 49 in good health. Some clones in this sample may be carry-over from other donors' samples. The chain employs TRBV28 and TRBJ2-2; a possible D gene is TRBD2 (6 bases). CDR3 DNA sequence: TGTGCCAGCAGTTATAGCGGACGAGGGACCGGGGAGCTGTTTTTT. It encodes CASSYSGRGTGELFF.